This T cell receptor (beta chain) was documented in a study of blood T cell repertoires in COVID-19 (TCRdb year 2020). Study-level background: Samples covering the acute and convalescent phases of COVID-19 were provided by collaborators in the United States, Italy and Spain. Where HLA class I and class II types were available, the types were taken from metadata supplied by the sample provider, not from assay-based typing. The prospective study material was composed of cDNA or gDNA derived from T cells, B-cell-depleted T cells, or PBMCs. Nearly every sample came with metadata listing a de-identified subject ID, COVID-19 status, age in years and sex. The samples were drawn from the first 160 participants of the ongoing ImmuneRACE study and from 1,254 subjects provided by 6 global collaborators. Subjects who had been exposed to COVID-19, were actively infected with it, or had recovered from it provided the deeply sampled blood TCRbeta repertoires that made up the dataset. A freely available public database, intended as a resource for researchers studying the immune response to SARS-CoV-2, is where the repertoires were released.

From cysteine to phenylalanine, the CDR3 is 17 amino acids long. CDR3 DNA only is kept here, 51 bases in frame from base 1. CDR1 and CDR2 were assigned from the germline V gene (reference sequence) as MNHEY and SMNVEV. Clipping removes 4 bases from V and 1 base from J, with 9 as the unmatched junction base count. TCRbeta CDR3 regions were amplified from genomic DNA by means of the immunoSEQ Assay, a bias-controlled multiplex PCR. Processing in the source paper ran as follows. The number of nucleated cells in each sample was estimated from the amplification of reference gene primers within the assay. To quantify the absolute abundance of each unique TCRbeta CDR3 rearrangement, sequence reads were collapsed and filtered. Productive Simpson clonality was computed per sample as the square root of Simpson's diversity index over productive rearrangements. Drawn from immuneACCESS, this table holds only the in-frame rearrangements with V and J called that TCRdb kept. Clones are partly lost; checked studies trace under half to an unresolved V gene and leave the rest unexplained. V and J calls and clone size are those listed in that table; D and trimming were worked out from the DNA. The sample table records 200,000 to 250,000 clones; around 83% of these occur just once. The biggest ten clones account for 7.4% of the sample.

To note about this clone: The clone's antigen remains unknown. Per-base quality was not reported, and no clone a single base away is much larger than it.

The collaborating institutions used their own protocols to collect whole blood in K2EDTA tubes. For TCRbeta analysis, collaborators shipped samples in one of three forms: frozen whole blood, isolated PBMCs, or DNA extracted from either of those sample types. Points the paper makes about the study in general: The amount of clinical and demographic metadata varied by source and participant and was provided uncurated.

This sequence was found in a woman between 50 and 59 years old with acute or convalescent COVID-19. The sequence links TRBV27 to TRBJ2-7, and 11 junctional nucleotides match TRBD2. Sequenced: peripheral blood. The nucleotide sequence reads TGTGCCAGCAGTTCATATTACGGGACTAGCGGATCCTACGAGCAGTACTTC. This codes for CASSSYYGTSGSYEQYF.